The 32 T cell receptor beta chains listed next were all sequenced from one sample in a study of human T cells and chemical hapten exposure. Indicated time point: pre-sensitization, week 0. Treatment noted: therapeutic diphenylcyclopropenone sensitization with weekly scalp DPC. TCRdb reprocessed the RACE reads with MiXCR, giving one entry per CDR3 protein. The sample comprises a few hundred thousand distinct CDR3 sequences, about 5.4% of which are singletons, and around 8% rests with the top ten. Sequencing used whole blood, obtained in connection with sensitization to the hapten diphenylcyclopropenone (DPC). These receptors all stem from a woman aged 18-29 years with alopecia areata. Some clones in this sample may be carry-over from other donors' samples.

Many counts were recorded for this clonotype. The chain uses TRBV4-2 and TRBJ1-5; TRBD1 matches at 8 bases. The CDR3 sequence is 16 residues long. Germline CDR1 is LGHNA and CDR2 is YNFKEQ. The ends lost 0 bases at V and 5 bases at J; junction bases unmatched: 6. CDR3 bases: TGTGCCAGCAGCCAAGACACCCAGGGGGCCTATCAGCCCCAGCATTTT. Its translation is CASSQDTQGAYQPQHF.

This clonotype was seen at least ten times. The rearrangement uses TRBV6-6 and TRBJ2-7; D could derive from TRBD1 or TRBD2 (5 bases each). CDR1 and CDR2 from the germline V gene are MNHNY and SVGAGI (reference sequence). V shed 2 bases and J shed 5 bases, with 10 bases lying between them. This CDR3 contains 13 residues. CDR3 residues: CASSYGDRDEQYF. For the CDR3, the DNA is TGTGCCAGCAGTTACGGGGACCGGGACGAGCAGTACTTC.

This clonotype was seen ten or more times. This rearrangement joins TRBV6-5 to TRBJ2-3, with no clear D. In germline, CDR1 is MNHEY, CDR2 SVGAGI. V was cut by 6 bases and J by 3 bases, with 10 bases left in between. CDR3 length: 13 amino acids. The CDR3 here is CASRPDGTDTQYF. DNA for the CDR3: TGTGCCAGCAGACCCGACGGAACAGATACGCAGTATTTT.

The chain is built from TRBV12-3 or TRBV12-4 and TRBJ1-5; D is perhaps TRBD1 (6 bases). Trimming shortened V by 5 bases and J by 6 bases, and 11 bases separated the two germline ends. The CDR3 sequence is 13 residues long. CDR3 residues: CASSELTGQPQHF. CDR3 coding DNA: TGTGCCAGCAGTGAACTGACAGGTCAGCCCCAGCATTTT.

In this sample, this clonotype turned up a few times. The chain couples TRBV6-5 to TRBJ2-7; the D gene is possibly TRBD2 (6 bases). V dropped 5 bases and J dropped 4 bases, with 18 bases sitting between them. CDR3 length: 15 amino acids. Germline V gene sequence: CDR1 MNHEY, CDR2 SVGAGI. The CDR3 sequence is CASSPRGRADYEQYF. The CDR3 bases are TGTGCCAGCAGTCCGCGGGGCAGGGCCGATTACGAGCAGTACTTC.

This clonotype was seen ten or more times. The genes are TRBV18 and TRBJ1-5; 9 bases map to TRBD1. The V gene's germline CDR1 is KGHSH and CDR2 LQKENI. The CDR3 runs to 18 residues. V trimming: 3 bases; J trimming: 0 bases; junction bases outside the gene matches: 9. In DNA form, the CDR3 reads TGTGCCAGCTCACCCTCCGGGACAGGGCAACATAGCAATCAGCCCCAGCATTTT. It encodes CASSPSGTGQHSNQPQHF.

This clonotype was observed at least ten times. This rearrangement joins TRBV20-1 to TRBJ1-1; TRBD1 might be the D (5 bases). This CDR3 has 13 amino acids. The V gene's germline CDR1 is DFQATT and CDR2 SNEGSKA (reference sequence). Between the trimmed V and J ends, which lost 6 bases and 5 bases, there was a span of 16 bases. As DNA, the CDR3 is TGCAGTGCGCCCATACAGGAGGAGACTGAAGCTTTCTTT. It is translated as CSAPIQEETEAFF.

This clonotype was counted ten times or more. The chain uses TRBV29-1 and TRBJ2-7; 7 nucleotides line up with TRBD2. CDR1 SQVTM and CDR2 ANQGSEA come from the germline V gene. The ends lost 5 bases at V and 0 bases at J; junction bases unmatched: 4. The CDR3 runs to 13 residues. The CDR3 bases are TGCAGCGTTCGAGCGGGGCCCTCCTACGAGCAGTACTTC. Residues: CSVRAGPSYEQYF.

This clonotype was observed a few times. The CDR3 loop reads CASSRLEETQYF. The CDR3 DNA follows: TGTGCCAGTTCCCGTCTGGAAGAGACCCAGTACTTC. This chain uses TRBV25-1 with TRBJ2-5; D ambiguous. Trimming removed 9 bases at V and 3 bases at J, with 11 bases between. The CDR3 totals 12 residues. CDR1 and CDR2 (germline): MGHDK, SYGVNS.

This clonotype was observed a few times. The rearrangement links TRBV5-4 to TRBJ2-3; 8 bases are shared with TRBD2. CDR3 length: 16 amino acids. V was pared by 0 bases and J by 4 bases, with 7 bases of the junction left unmatched. Germline V lookup: CDR1 SGHNT, CDR2 YYREEE (reference sequence). CDR3 protein: CASSLGAGGVADTQYF. The CDR3 DNA is TGTGCCAGCAGCTTGGGGGCGGGGGGAGTGGCAGATACGCAGTATTTT.

This clonotype showed up just a few times. This chain connects TRBV7-2 to TRBJ2-3, with a possible D match to TRBD2 (5 bases). Trimming pared 2 bases from V and 2 bases from J, leaving 11 bases between. The CDR3 sequence is 15 residues long. Germline values: CDR1 SGHTA, CDR2 FQGNSA. The CDR3 protein is CASSLSGKSTDTQYF. The CDR3 DNA is TGTGCCAGCAGCTTATCCGGGAAGTCCACAGATACGCAGTATTTT.

The V gene is TRBV25-1, the J gene TRBJ2-5; weak D call: TRBD2 (5 bases). Trimming took 2 bases from V and 2 from J, leaving 6 bases between them. CDR3 length equals 13 residues. Germline CDR1 is MGHDK and CDR2 is SYGVNS. Here the CDR3 DNA reads TGTGCCAGCAGTGAACAGCGGCAAGAGACCCAGTACTTC. Its protein product is CASSEQRQETQYF.

This clonotype was observed at least ten times. V is TRBV20-1 and J is TRBJ2-1; 13 nucleotides match TRBD2. Trimming cost V 7 bases and J 15 bases; bases outside gene matches: 9. CDR1 and CDR2 from the germline V gene are DFQATT and SNEGSKA (reference sequence). The CDR3 has 12 amino acids. The CDR3 is CSGTSGGPRRFF. Written as DNA, the CDR3 is TGCAGTGGGACTAGCGGGGGCCCTCGGCGGTTCTTC.

In its sample, this clonotype was seen many times. The rearrangement joins TRBV5-1 to TRBJ2-7; a weak D match, TRBD2 (5 bases). Trimming took 0 bases from V and 1 from J, leaving 8 bases between them. CDR1 is SGHRS, CDR2 YFSETQ, per germline. The CDR3 length is 14 residues. The CDR3 region is CASSLVAGSYEQYF. The CDR3 region has the DNA TGCGCCAGCAGCTTGGTTGCGGGTTCCTACGAGCAGTACTTC.

This clonotype was seen more than once but under ten times. The rearrangement joins TRBV4-2 to TRBJ1-4; no reliable D call. Germline values: CDR1 LGHNA, CDR2 YNFKEQ. CDR3 length: 16 residues. V lost 0 bases to trimming and J lost 4 bases, with 12 bases between them. The CDR3 DNA follows: TGTGCCAGCAGCCAAGACTATGCAGACCTTAATGAAAAACTGTTTTTT. It specifies CASSQDYADLNEKLFF.

In its sample, this clonotype was seen a few times. The gene calls are TRBV5-1 and TRBJ2-1, with 9 bases matching TRBD2. This CDR3 contains 16 residues. Germline CDR1 is SGHRS and CDR2 is YFSETQ. V gave up 0 bases and J gave up 2 bases; unmatched junction bases: 3. In DNA, the CDR3 is TGCGCCAGCAGCTTGGTGGTAGCGGGGGCCTACAATGAGCAGTTCTTC. Translation gives CASSLVVAGAYNEQFF.

This clonotype turned up a few times. Written as DNA, the CDR3 is TGCAGTGCTAAAGTGGGGGCAGAAAACACTGAAGCTTTCTTT. Translated, it gives CSAKVGAENTEAFF. The J gene is TRBJ1-1, the V gene TRBV20-1, with TRBD1 as a possible D gene (6 bases). This CDR3 region has 14 residues. CDR1 is DFQATT, CDR2 SNEGSKA, per germline (reference sequence). The V end lost 4 bases, the J end lost 2 bases, and 14 bases lay between the germline ends.

This clonotype was seen only a few times. V usage is TRBV7-2 and J usage is TRBJ2-6, with 9 bases that match TRBD1. Unmatched junction bases numbered 8, after V lost 2 bases and J lost 3 bases. Germline CDR1 and CDR2: SGHTA and FQGNSA. There are 18 residues in the CDR3. The CDR3, as DNA: TGTGCCAGCAGCTTATTTTGGGACAGGGCTAGTGGGGCCAACGTCCTGACTTTC. This codes for CASSLFWDRASGANVLTF. Combining the CDR3 with reference TRBV7-2 and TRBJ2-6 gives the whole variable domain GAGVSQSPSNKVTEKGKDVELRCDPISGHTALYWYRQSLGQGLEFLIYFQGNSAPDKSGLPSDRFSAERTGGSVSTLTIQRTQQEDSAVYLCASSLFWDRASGANVLTFGAGSRLTVL.

The V call is TRBV3-1, the J call TRBJ2-7; D ambiguous. The CDR3 covers 14 residues. Germline CDR1 reads LGHDT; CDR2 reads YNNKEL (reference sequence). V was cut by 4 bases and J by 5 bases, with 15 bases left in between. CDR3 nucleotide sequence: TGTGCCAGCAGCCCGCGACTGGGGTCGCACGAGCAGTACTTC. Translated: CASSPRLGSHEQYF.

This clonotype has a handful of counts. The chain recombines TRBV7-9 with TRBJ2-3, with D perhaps matching TRBD1 (5 bases). The germline V gene has CDR1 SEHNR and CDR2 FQNEAQ (reference sequence). This CDR3 is built from 13 residues. The V gene lost 3 bases and the J gene lost 3 bases, with 7 bases spanning the gap. In nucleotides, the CDR3 is TGTGCCAGCAGCTTGACAGAGACAGATACGCAGTATTTT. Amino acid sequence: CASSLTETDTQYF. Full variable domain (outside the CDR3, taken from reference TRBV7-9 and TRBJ2-3): DTGVSQNPRHKITKRGQNVTFRCDPISEHNRLYWYRQTLGQGPEFLTYFQNEAQLEKSRLLSDRFSAERPKGSFSTLEIQRTEQGDSAMYLCASSLTETDTQYFGPGTRLTVL.

At least ten counts were recorded for this clonotype. The V gene is TRBV5-1, the J gene TRBJ2-5; possible D gene TRBD2, 5 bases. Germline V gene lookup returns CDR1 SGHRS and CDR2 YFSETQ. The CDR3 length is 13 residues. Trimming removed 1 base from V and 5 bases from J, with 9 bases in between. CDR3 nucleotides: TGCGCCAGCAGCTTGTGGACTGGGGAGACCCAGTACTTC. Protein: CASSLWTGETQYF.

This clonotype has only a few counts. The chain couples TRBV10-3 to TRBJ2-7, with 8 positions matching TRBD1. Trimming removed 3 bases from V and 5 bases from J; junction bases left unmatched: 12. Germline V gene lookup returns CDR1 ENHRY and CDR2 SYGVKD. This CDR3 spans 16 amino acids. DNA of the CDR3: TGTGCCATCAGTGAAAATGGGGACAGGTCCGGGGACGAGCAGTACTTC. This encodes CAISENGDRSGDEQYF.

This clonotype was recorded many times. J is TRBJ1-4 and V is TRBV7-2, with a weak D call TRBD1 (6 bases). Germline V gene data show CDR1 as SGHTA and CDR2 as FQGNSA. CDR3 length: 14 amino acids. V gave up 3 bases and J gave up 8 bases, with 13 bases separating them. The CDR3 nucleotides read TGTGCCAGCAGCTTTCGCCCAGGGGAGGAAAAACTGTTTTTT. As protein: CASSFRPGEEKLFF.

A few counts support this clonotype. The chain recombines TRBV7-9 with TRBJ2-7, with D hard to call. The CDR3 is 13 amino acids. Trimming took off 1 base at V and 3 bases at J, with 7 bases between the two ends. Germline CDR1 is SEHNR and CDR2 is FQNEAQ (reference sequence). The CDR3 DNA is TGTGCCAGCAGCTTAGATGGCTTCTACGAGCAGTACTTC. Protein: CASSLDGFYEQYF.

This clonotype showed up just a few times. The rearrangement uses TRBV3-1 and TRBJ1-3, with 9 bases lining up with TRBD1. Germline V gene data show CDR1 as LGHDT and CDR2 as YNNKEL (reference sequence). This CDR3 is 16 amino acids long. Trimming cost V 1 base and J 3 bases; bases outside gene matches: 4. CDR3 protein: CASSQGDRVFGNTIYF. The CDR3 DNA sequence: TGTGCCAGCAGCCAAGGGGACAGGGTTTTTGGAAACACCATATATTTT. The whole variable domain, remainder taken from reference TRBV3-1 and TRBJ1-3, is DTAVSQTPKYLVTQMGNDKSIKCEQNLGHDTMYWYKQDSKKFLKIMFSYNNKELIINETVPNRFSPKSPDKAHLNLHINSLELGDSAVYFCASSQGDRVFGNTIYFGEGSWLTVV.

V usage is TRBV11-1 and J usage is TRBJ2-3; 7 nucleotides agree with TRBD1. The V gene end was trimmed by 4 bases and the J gene end by 0 bases; junction bases not matched to a gene: 1. CDR1 SGHAT and CDR2 FQDESV come from the germline V gene (reference sequence). The CDR3 is 14 residues long. CDR3 in DNA: TGTGCCAGCAGCTGGGGACAGAGCACAGATACGCAGTATTTT. Translated, it gives CASSWGQSTDTQYF.

This clonotype was observed at least ten times. This rearrangement joins TRBV6-5 to TRBJ2-7; D not resolved. V was cut by 5 bases and J by 2 bases, with 13 bases left in between. Germline lookup yields CDR1 MNHEY and CDR2 SVGAGI. The CDR3 totals 14 residues. Here the CDR3 DNA reads TGTGCCAGCAGTCAGCGCGGTTCTACCTACGAGCAGTACTTC. Protein product: CASSQRGSTYEQYF.

This clonotype was seen many times. The chain combines TRBV7-2 with TRBJ1-2; D is uncertain. Trimming removed 5 bases at V and 6 bases at J, with 16 bases between. CDR3 length: 14 amino acids. The germline gives CDR1 SGHTA, CDR2 FQGNSA. The CDR3 loop is CASSLQRTADGYTF. In DNA, the CDR3 is TGTGCCAGCAGCCTTCAAAGGACGGCGGATGGCTACACCTTC.

This clonotype appeared many times. This sequence joins TRBV12-3 or TRBV12-4 and TRBJ1-5; 7 positions agree with TRBD1. The CDR3 totals 16 residues. With V trimmed by 5 bases and J by 5 bases, 12 bases remained unmatched. Here the CDR3 reads CASSPRTGRVDQPQHF. The CDR3 nucleotides read TGTGCCAGCAGTCCGCGGACAGGCCGTGTGGATCAGCCCCAGCATTTT.

This clonotype showed up just a few times. The chain employs TRBV7-9 and TRBJ1-6; D is undetermined. This CDR3 has 13 residues. V gave up 4 bases and J gave up 14 bases, with 15 bases separating them. From germline, CDR1 is SEHNR and CDR2 FQNEAQ (reference sequence). As DNA, the CDR3 is TGTGCCAGCAGCTCCTCCGAGGAGACCACCCTCCACTTT. Translation gives CASSSSEETTLHF.

This clonotype was counted at least ten times. CDR3 residues: CASSFGWQTTEAFF. CDR3 bases: TGTGCCAGCAGCTTTGGTTGGCAGACCACTGAAGCTTTCTTT. The chain recombines TRBV7-2 with TRBJ1-1, with no clear D. The V end lost 3 bases, the J end lost 4 bases, and 12 bases lay between the germline ends. CDR3 length: 14 amino acids. Germline CDR1 reads SGHTA; CDR2 reads FQGNSA.

This clonotype was counted many times. The chain combines TRBV20-1 with TRBJ2-5; D perhaps matches TRBD2 (7 bases). CDR1 is DFQATT, CDR2 SNEGSKA, per germline (reference sequence). V gave up 4 bases and J gave up 5 bases, with 17 bases separating them. This CDR3 is built from 14 residues. The CDR3 DNA follows: TGCAGTGCTAACGGGGGGCAGTTGGTGGAGACCCAGTACTTC. It encodes CSANGGQLVETQYF.